The 15 T cell receptor beta chains in this list originate from one sample, sequenced in a study of blood T cells in healthy people across ages. It was with a sample-barcoded 5' primer and a J-beta primer mix that a second PCR of roughly 7 to 12 cycles was run. Using its own MiXCR run on the 5' RACE reads, TCRdb lists one record per CDR3 protein. Seen here are about 1.6 million distinct CDR3 sequences, 34% observed once, and the top ten hold around 11%. Sequencing was done on a sample of blood. The receptors come from a woman younger than 45 in good health.

A few counts support this clonotype. The V and J genes are TRBV5-5 and TRBJ2-7; 7 positions agree with TRBD2. The V segment lost 0 bases and the J segment 5 bases; nucleotides outside the gene matches: 14. The CDR3 totals 17 residues. Looked up from germline, CDR1 is SGHKS and CDR2 is YYEKEE (reference sequence). In DNA, the CDR3 is TGTGCCAGCAGCTTGGACCGGGCAGGGAGGGTAATCCACGAGCAGTACTTC. Translating gives CASSLDRAGRVIHEQYF.

In this sample, this clonotype turned up once. The rearrangement uses TRBV4-1 and TRBJ1-2; TRBD1 matches 10 bases. After removal of 4 bases from V and 3 bases from J, the junction contained 8 bases not matched to a gene. The CDR3 is 16 amino acids. Looked up from germline, CDR1 is MGHRA and CDR2 is YSYEKL. This CDR3 reads CASSPLRQGAHYGYTF. The CDR3 DNA reads TGCGCCAGCAGCCCCCTTCGACAGGGGGCTCACTATGGCTACACCTTC.

This clonotype was seen more than once but under ten times. The chain recombines TRBV3-1 with TRBJ1-6; 7 bases are shared with TRBD1. The V gene end was trimmed by 1 base and the J gene end by 7 bases; junction bases not matched to a gene: 10. Germline V gene data show CDR1 as LGHDT and CDR2 as YNNKEL (reference sequence). This CDR3 has 17 residues. The CDR3 DNA is TGTGCCAGCAGCCAAGGGACCATCCGGGACAGAAATTCACCCCTCCACTTT. This translates into CASSQGTIRDRNSPLHF.

The rearrangement uses TRBV28 and TRBJ1-2; TRBD1 matches 12 bases. V shed 6 bases and J 4 bases; nucleotides not matched to a gene: 15. The CDR3 length is 18 residues. The germline CDR1 and CDR2 sequences are MDHEN and SYDVKM. The CDR3 loop is CASSPGQGATSSIYGYTF. The CDR3 bases are TGTGCCAGCAGCCCGGGACAGGGGGCCACTTCGAGTATCTATGGCTACACCTTC.

This clonotype has just a few counts. The J gene is TRBJ2-3, the V gene TRBV6-1; 7 positions agree with TRBD1. The CDR3 length is 14 residues. Trimming cost V 7 bases and J 4 bases; bases outside gene matches: 8. Germline values: CDR1 MNHNS, CDR2 SASEGT. CDR3 sequence (DNA): TGTGCCAGCAACCTGGACAGGCCTCCAGATACGCAGTATTTT. This encodes CASNLDRPPDTQYF.

To note about this clonotype: The germline gene is not matched at one end of the junction; a read error may be the cause. The chain couples TRBV6-1 to TRBJ2-1; 13 positions agree with TRBD2. Germline CDR1 MNHNS, CDR2 SASEGT. CDR3 length: 15 amino acids. The CDR3 reads CASREGTSGINEQFF. CDR3 coding DNA: TGTGCCAGCAGAGAAGGGACTAGCGGGATCAATGAGCAGTTCTTC.

This clonotype was counted a few times. This rearrangement joins TRBV13 to TRBJ2-7; unclear D gene. Germline V gene lookup returns CDR1 PRHDT and CDR2 FYEKMQ (reference sequence). There are 16 residues in the CDR3. V was cut by 1 base and J by 2 bases, with 15 bases left in between. CDR3 loop: CASSLVHSGSTYEQYF. The CDR3 coding sequence is TGTGCCAGCAGCTTAGTCCATTCCGGATCCACCTACGAGCAGTACTTC.

This clonotype was detected a few times. This chain links TRBV5-1 with TRBJ2-1; D ambiguous. The CDR3 loop spans 15 amino acids. The V gene lost 4 bases and the J gene lost 0 bases, with 11 bases spanning the gap. Germline V lookup: CDR1 SGHRS, CDR2 YFSETQ. CDR3 protein: CASSMDASSYNEQFF. The CDR3 bases are TGCGCCAGCAGCATGGACGCGAGCTCCTACAATGAGCAGTTCTTC.

As concerns this clonotype: A read error may be the cause here, since a much bigger clone is one base away. This chain links TRBV27 with TRBJ2-2, with no clear D. Between the trimmed V and J ends, which lost 5 bases and 3 bases, there was a span of 7 bases. Germline CDR1 is MNHEY and CDR2 is SMNVEV (reference sequence). CDR3 length: 13 residues. Here the CDR3 DNA reads TGTGCCAGCAGTGCCTCGGACACCGGGGAGCTGTTTTTT. Its protein is CASSASDTGELFF.

V usage is TRBV9 and J usage is TRBJ2-3; TRBD2 matches at 7 bases. This CDR3 is 15 amino acids long. CDR1 is SGDLS, CDR2 YYNGEE, per germline. Unmatched junction bases numbered 9, after V lost 3 bases and J lost 5 bases. The CDR3 is CASSAHPGGKDTQYF. CDR3 sequence (DNA): TGTGCCAGCAGCGCCCATCCGGGGGGAAAAGATACGCAGTATTTT.

The chain uses TRBV7-8 and TRBJ2-4; D tentatively fits TRBD1 or TRBD2 (5 bases each). With the DNA end fitting TRBJ2-7 better, the J assignment may be wrong. The CDR3 extends over 15 amino acids. Looked up from germline, CDR1 is SGHVS and CDR2 is FQNEAQ. In nucleotides, the CDR3 is TGTGCCAGCAGTCACTCCCGGGGACCATGGGGCGAGCAGTACTTC. Protein product: CASSHSRGPWGEQYF.

This chain connects TRBV7-3 to TRBJ1-5, with D uncertain. Between the trimmed V and J ends, which lost 3 bases and 11 bases, there was a span of 17 bases. The CDR3 consists of 14 residues. Germline V gene data show CDR1 as SGHTA and CDR2 as FQGTGA. The CDR3 sequence is CASSLIKGGVTQHF. The DNA of the CDR3 is TGTGCCAGCAGCTTGATCAAAGGCGGGGTGACCCAGCATTTT.

This clonotype was seen a single time. The chain combines TRBV9 with TRBJ1-5; 7 bases map to TRBD1. Germline CDR1 is SGDLS and CDR2 is YYNGEE. V was clipped by 7 bases and J by 3 bases; unmatched bases: 10. The CDR3 contains 15 residues. The CDR3 region has the DNA TGTGCCAGCCACTCAGGGGGACTAAACAATCAGCCCCAGCATTTT. Its protein product is CASHSGGLNNQPQHF.

This clonotype was counted ten times or more. The chain combines TRBV10-3 with TRBJ2-7; D possibly matches TRBD1 or TRBD2 (5 bases each). Per the germline V gene, CDR1 is ENHRY and CDR2 is SYGVKD. The CDR3 spans 14 residues. Trimming pared 6 bases from V and 9 bases from J, leaving 21 bases between. Here the CDR3 DNA reads TGTGCCATCAGGGGGACCGCTTCCCAAGTCGGGCAGTACTTC. This sequence encodes CAIRGTASQVGQYF.

The chain joins TRBV20-1 to TRBJ2-5; D is uncertain. V was pared by 6 bases and J by 1 base, with 15 bases between. CDR1 is DFQATT and CDR2 is SNEGSKA in the germline V gene (reference sequence). The CDR3 is 14 amino acids. The CDR3 region has the DNA TGCAGTGCCCCGAACCCTAGAGTCCAAGAGACCCAGTACTTC. This encodes CSAPNPRVQETQYF.